Described below is a single TCR beta chain sequence and its context. The data are from a study of response to subunit inactivated influenza vaccine. This CDR3 contains 14 residues. Between the trimmed V and J ends, which lost 1 base and 2 bases, there was a span of 8 bases. CDR1 is LGHDT, CDR2 YNNKEL, per germline (reference sequence). A single record per CDR3 protein comes from TCRdb applying MiXCR to the RT-PCR reads. The profile shows about 520,000 distinct CDR3 sequences, less than 30% of them singletons. V is TRBV3-1 and J is TRBJ1-1; D gene uncertain. The TCR was taken from a man aged 50-60 years who received an inactivated influenza vaccine. This sample comprised CD4+ T cells sorted from PBMCs, obtained 5 days after vaccination. The CDR3 reads CASSQVVSNTEAFF. DNA of the CDR3: TGTGCCAGCAGCCAAGTGGTCAGCAACACTGAAGCTTTCTTT.